This section outlines one TCR beta chain sequence together with its context. Antigen specificity is unknown. V dropped 5 bases and J dropped 4; count of bases not matched to a gene: 11. The CDR3 extends over 15 amino acids. Per the germline V gene, CDR1 is SGHAT and CDR2 is FQNNGV. This entry comes from a study of T-cell memory formation after mild COVID-19. Study summary: Each donor largely had its own TCR clusters. Study conclusions and caveats: Clones that shrank (day 15 to 85) were balanced CD4/CD8, whereas later expanders leaned CD4+.

UMIs and sample barcodes were carried by the TCR alpha and TCR beta cDNA libraries that 5'RACE produced using constant-segment primers. TCRdb re-called the 5' RACE reads with MiXCR, one entry per CDR3 protein. The profile shows 400,000 to 500,000 distinct CDR3 sequences, roughly 18% of them singletons. Input material: PBMCs or a T cell subset sorted from them (not recorded which). This rearrangement joins TRBV11-2 to TRBJ2-7; TRBD2 agrees at 7 bases. This TCR derives from a man younger than 35 who had mild COVID-19 (a few samples of this study predate the infection). Cell type and time point are not known. The chain's CDR3 is CASSPAREAGYEQYF. The CDR3 nucleotides read TGTGCCAGCAGCCCGGCCAGGGAAGCGGGGTACGAGCAGTACTTC. Together with reference TRBV11-2 and TRBJ2-7, the CDR3 gives the full variable domain: EAGVAQSPRYKIIEKRQSVAFWCNPISGHATLYWYQQILGQGPKLLIQFQNNGVVDDSQLPKDRFSAERLKGVDSTLKIQPAKLEDSAVYLCASSPAREAGYEQYFGPGTRLTVT.